Listed below are T cell receptor beta chains from one sample, sequenced in a study of blood T cells in healthy people across ages. MiXCR, applied by TCRdb to the 5' RACE reads, yields one record per CDR3 protein. The sample gives hundreds of thousands of distinct CDR3 sequences, 40% to 65% of which show up once; roughly 14% is in the top ten. Material: blood. The source is a woman aged 80 or over in good health. Both conserved end residues are part of each CDR3. Fields, in order: V gene, J gene, clone size, D gene, CDR3 protein, CDR3 DNA. The D gene is left open where the match is weak. Rows may omit the clone size; those that give it use once, few, many or a size class.

v_gene: TRBV20-1; j_gene: TRBJ2-2; abundance: .; d_gene: TRBD2; CDR3aa: CSVHRREGLTNTGELFF; CDR3nt: TGCAGTGTGCACCGGCGGGAGGGCCTTACGAACACCGGGGAGCTGTTTTTT
v_gene: TRBV28; j_gene: TRBJ2-5; abundance: .; d_gene: TRBD1; CDR3aa: CASSTRQGAETQYF; CDR3nt: TGTGCCAGCAGTACAAGACAGGGAGCAGAGACCCAGTACTTC
v_gene: TRBV12-3/TRBV12-4; j_gene: TRBJ1-2; abundance: few; d_gene: .; CDR3aa: CASSLNSLGYTF; CDR3nt: TGTGCCAGCAGTTTAAATTCTTTGGGCTACACCTTC
v_gene: TRBV24-1; j_gene: TRBJ2-3; abundance: .; d_gene: .; CDR3aa: CATAMGSTDTQYF; CDR3nt: TGTGCCACAGCCATGGGGAGCACAGATACGCAGTATTTT
v_gene: TRBV18; j_gene: TRBJ2-1; abundance: many; d_gene: .; CDR3aa: CASSPKYVQFF; CDR3nt: TGTGCCAGCTCACCAAAGTACGTGCAGTTCTTC
v_gene: TRBV25-1; j_gene: TRBJ2-3; abundance: .; d_gene: TRBD2; CDR3aa: CASSLAGEPSTSTDTQYF; CDR3nt: TGTGCCAGCTCCTTGGCGGGGGAGCCGTCTACTAGCACAGATACGCAGTATTTT
v_gene: TRBV24-1; j_gene: TRBJ2-1; abundance: .; d_gene: TRBD1; CDR3aa: CATSGDSYNEQFF; CDR3nt: TGTGCCACCAGTGGGGACAGCTACAATGAGCAGTTCTTC
v_gene: TRBV29-1; j_gene: TRBJ2-1; abundance: many; d_gene: .; CDR3aa: CSVSQANEQFF; CDR3nt: TGCAGCGTTAGCCAGGCCAATGAGCAGTTCTTC
v_gene: TRBV28; j_gene: TRBJ2-1; abundance: .; d_gene: .; CDR3aa: CASTRGVGRGDNEQFF; CDR3nt: TGTGCCAGCACCAGGGGAGTGGGACGGGGGGACAATGAGCAGTTCTTC
v_gene: TRBV29-1; j_gene: TRBJ2-3; abundance: .; d_gene: .; CDR3aa: CSVDIGRPWDTQYF; CDR3nt: TGCAGCGTTGATATAGGCAGGCCTTGGGATACGCAGTATTTT
v_gene: TRBV12-3/TRBV12-4; j_gene: TRBJ2-3; abundance: .; d_gene: TRBD1; CDR3aa: CASSFWDRGGTDTQYF; CDR3nt: TGTGCCAGCAGTTTCTGGGACAGGGGTGGAACAGATACGCAATATTTT
v_gene: TRBV6-1; j_gene: TRBJ2-1; abundance: many; d_gene: TRBD2; CDR3aa: CASRLAGDSDEQFF; CDR3nt: TGTGCCAGCAGACTAGCGGGAGATAGCGATGAGCAGTTCTTC
v_gene: TRBV6-5; j_gene: TRBJ1-5; abundance: many; d_gene: .; CDR3aa: CASTLGPVGNQPQHF; CDR3nt: TGTGCCAGCACCCTAGGTCCCGTGGGCAATCAGCCCCAGCATTTT
v_gene: TRBV5-1; j_gene: TRBJ1-2; abundance: few; d_gene: .; CDR3aa: CASSKGPSYGYTF; CDR3nt: TGCGCCAGCAGCAAGGGACCGAGCTATGGCTACACCTTC
v_gene: TRBV7-2; j_gene: TRBJ2-2; abundance: .; d_gene: .; CDR3aa: CASSQTSGAGGELFF; CDR3nt: TGTGCCAGCAGCCAGACGTCAGGGGCGGGCGGGGAGCTGTTTTTT
v_gene: TRBV12-5; j_gene: TRBJ2-1; abundance: .; d_gene: .; CDR3aa: CASGLVVTANSYNEQFF; CDR3nt: TGTGCTAGTGGTTTGGTAGTGACAGCTAACTCCTACAATGAGCAGTTCTTC
v_gene: TRBV3-1; j_gene: TRBJ2-7; abundance: many; d_gene: .; CDR3aa: CASSQGSVEQYF; CDR3nt: TGTGCCAGCAGCCAAGGTAGTGTCGAGCAGTACTTC
v_gene: TRBV6-5; j_gene: TRBJ2-3; abundance: many; d_gene: TRBD2; CDR3aa: CASSLGTSGGAGTDTQYF; CDR3nt: TGTGCCAGCAGTTTAGGGACTAGCGGGGGGGCTGGCACAGATACGCAGTATTTT
v_gene: TRBV6-5; j_gene: TRBJ2-7; abundance: many; d_gene: TRBD2; CDR3aa: CASSYWAGEAYEQYF; CDR3nt: TGTGCCAGCAGTTACTGGGCGGGAGAGGCCTACGAGCAGTACTTC
v_gene: TRBV30; j_gene: TRBJ2-4; abundance: .; d_gene: .; CDR3aa: CAWSRQPKNIQYF; CDR3nt: TGTGCCTGGAGTCGGCAGCCCAAAAACATTCAGTACTTC
v_gene: TRBV5-1; j_gene: TRBJ2-3; abundance: many; d_gene: TRBD2; CDR3aa: CASSAGLGLPDTQYF; CDR3nt: TGCGCCAGCAGCGCGGGACTAGGTCTCCCAGATACGCAGTATTTT
v_gene: TRBV29-1; j_gene: TRBJ2-7; abundance: .; d_gene: .; CDR3aa: CSVEGQGNEQYF; CDR3nt: TGCAGCGTTGAGGGGCAGGGGAACGAGCAGTACTTC
v_gene: TRBV25-1; j_gene: TRBJ1-4; abundance: .; d_gene: TRBD1; CDR3aa: CASSDPRQGPDKLFF; CDR3nt: TGTGCCAGCAGTGACCCCAGACAGGGTCCGGATAAACTGTTTTTT
v_gene: TRBV5-1; j_gene: TRBJ1-4; abundance: .; d_gene: TRBD1; CDR3aa: CASSLGQGGTEKLFF; CDR3nt: TGCGCCAGCAGCTTAGGACAGGGCGGGACTGAAAAACTGTTTTTT
v_gene: TRBV16; j_gene: TRBJ1-6; abundance: many; d_gene: .; CDR3aa: CASSQFNERESPLHF; CDR3nt: TGTGCCAGCAGCCAATTCAATGAGAGGGAATCACCCCTCCACTTT
v_gene: TRBV3-1; j_gene: TRBJ1-1; abundance: few; d_gene: .; CDR3aa: CASSPPRDTEAFF; CDR3nt: TGTGCCAGCAGTCCCCCTAGGGACACCGAAGCTTTCTTT
v_gene: TRBV7-9; j_gene: TRBJ2-5; abundance: .; d_gene: TRBD1; CDR3aa: CASSSFSGTGVEQYF; CDR3nt: TGTGCCAGCAGCTCCTTTTCCGGGACAGGCGTTGAGCAGTACTTC
v_gene: TRBV28; j_gene: TRBJ1-5; abundance: few; d_gene: .; CDR3aa: CASRWGLDQPQHF; CDR3nt: TGTGCCAGCAGATGGGGTTTGGATCAGCCCCAGCATTTT
v_gene: TRBV5-1; j_gene: TRBJ2-5; abundance: .; d_gene: .; CDR3aa: CAGSVGRLKETQYF; CDR3nt: TGCGCCGGCAGCGTGGGACGGCTTAAAGAGACCCAGTACTTC
v_gene: TRBV27; j_gene: TRBJ2-5; abundance: .; d_gene: TRBD1; CDR3aa: CASSPLPGWTGKKIQYF; CDR3nt: TGTGCCAGCAGTCCGCTTCCTGGATGGACAGGCAAAAAGATTCAGTACTTC
v_gene: TRBV7-9; j_gene: TRBJ2-3; abundance: few; d_gene: .; CDR3aa: CASSFRGAGTQYF; CDR3nt: TGTGCCAGCAGCTTCCGCGGGGCCGGCACGCAGTATTTT
v_gene: TRBV27; j_gene: TRBJ2-7; abundance: .; d_gene: TRBD1; CDR3aa: CASSPDRVLLEQYF; CDR3nt: TGTGCCAGCAGTCCAGACAGGGTGTTACTCGAGCAGTACTTC
v_gene: TRBV2; j_gene: TRBJ1-2; abundance: .; d_gene: .; CDR3aa: CASKGDIDGYTF; CDR3nt: TGTGCCAGCAAAGGGGACATCGACGGCTACACCTTC
v_gene: TRBV6-1; j_gene: TRBJ2-3; abundance: .; d_gene: TRBD2; CDR3aa: CASSEGTSRSTDTQYF; CDR3nt: TGTGCCAGCAGTGAAGGGACTAGCAGAAGCACAGATACACAGTATTTT
v_gene: TRBV9; j_gene: TRBJ1-5; abundance: .; d_gene: .; CDR3aa: CASSVGVGEQPQHF; CDR3nt: TGTGCCAGCAGCGTAGGAGTCGGTGAGCAGCCCCAGCATTTT
v_gene: TRBV10-3; j_gene: TRBJ1-2; abundance: .; d_gene: .; CDR3aa: CAISDTNYGYTF; CDR3nt: TGTGCCATCAGTGACACTAACTATGGCTACACCTTC
v_gene: TRBV7-2; j_gene: TRBJ2-6; abundance: many; d_gene: .; CDR3aa: CASSLVPLRASGANVLTF; CDR3nt: TGTGCCAGCAGCTTAGTTCCCCTCAGGGCATCGGGGGCCAACGTCCTGACTTTC
v_gene: TRBV15; j_gene: TRBJ2-1; abundance: .; d_gene: .; CDR3aa: CATSRVGGPYNEQFF; CDR3nt: TGTGCCACCAGCAGAGTGGGCGGACCATACAATGAGCAGTTCTTC
v_gene: TRBV12-3/TRBV12-4; j_gene: TRBJ2-7; abundance: few; d_gene: .; CDR3aa: CASSLWGPSYEQYF; CDR3nt: TGTGCCAGCAGTTTATGGGGACCCTCCTACGAGCAGTACTTC
v_gene: TRBV5-1; j_gene: TRBJ2-1; abundance: .; d_gene: TRBD2; CDR3aa: CASSLGLAASYNEQFF; CDR3nt: TGCGCCAGCAGCCTGGGACTAGCGGCCTCCTACAATGAGCAGTTCTTC
v_gene: TRBV28; j_gene: TRBJ2-3; abundance: many; d_gene: .; CDR3aa: CASTGADTQYF; CDR3nt: TGTGCCAGCACGGGGGCAGATACGCAGTATTTT
v_gene: TRBV7-6; j_gene: TRBJ1-4; abundance: many; d_gene: TRBD1; CDR3aa: CASSLTGRNEKLFF; CDR3nt: TGTGCCAGCAGCTTGACAGGGCGTAATGAAAAACTGTTTTTT
v_gene: TRBV13; j_gene: TRBJ2-3; abundance: .; d_gene: .; CDR3aa: CASSRGPLAGSVTDTQYF; CDR3nt: TGTGCCAGCAGCCGAGGACCGTTAGCAGGGTCCGTCACAGATACGCAGTATTTT
v_gene: TRBV24-1; j_gene: TRBJ2-1; abundance: .; d_gene: TRBD1; CDR3aa: CATNPGQGGYNEQFF; CDR3nt: TGTGCCACCAACCCGGGACAGGGGGGTTACAATGAGCAGTTCTTC
v_gene: TRBV7-9; j_gene: TRBJ2-3; abundance: many; d_gene: .; CDR3aa: CASSLGSNRDTQYF; CDR3nt: TGTGCCAGCAGCTTAGGCTCCAATCGAGATACGCAGTATTTT
v_gene: TRBV27; j_gene: TRBJ2-7; abundance: once; d_gene: .; CDR3aa: CASSVGGRVHEQYF; CDR3nt: TGTGCCAGCAGTGTTGGGGGTAGGGTACACGAGCAGTACTTC
v_gene: TRBV4-1; j_gene: TRBJ2-1; abundance: .; d_gene: TRBD1; CDR3aa: CASSLTPGQGAYEQFF; CDR3nt: TGCGCCAGCAGCCTTACCCCGGGACAGGGGGCCTACGAGCAGTTCTTC
v_gene: TRBV29-1; j_gene: TRBJ1-1; abundance: few; d_gene: .; CDR3aa: CSFHRYTEAFF; CDR3nt: TGCAGCTTCCACAGGTACACTGAAGCTTTCTTT
v_gene: TRBV29-1; j_gene: TRBJ1-2; abundance: .; d_gene: .; CDR3aa: CSVEPGNYGYTF; CDR3nt: TGCAGCGTTGAACCAGGGAACTATGGCTACACCTTC
v_gene: TRBV12-3/TRBV12-4; j_gene: TRBJ2-1; abundance: many; d_gene: .; CDR3aa: CASSWEGNEQFF; CDR3nt: TGTGCCAGCAGTTGGGAAGGGAATGAGCAGTTCTTC
v_gene: TRBV12-3/TRBV12-4; j_gene: TRBJ2-3; abundance: .; d_gene: TRBD1; CDR3aa: CASSRDRANADTQYF; CDR3nt: TGTGCCAGCAGTCGGGACAGAGCCAACGCAGATACGCAGTATTTT
v_gene: TRBV7-9; j_gene: TRBJ2-1; abundance: .; d_gene: TRBD1; CDR3aa: CASSHGGQGANKQFF; CDR3nt: TGTGCCAGCAGCCATGGGGGACAGGGGGCAAATAAGCAGTTCTTC
v_gene: TRBV6-5; j_gene: TRBJ2-7; abundance: .; d_gene: .; CDR3aa: CASSYAGGGSYEQYF; CDR3nt: TGTGCCAGCAGTTACGCCGGGGGCGGCTCCTACGAGCAGTACTTC